These 4 T cell receptor beta chains were all obtained from the same sample, sequenced in a study of CD8 T cells in Susac syndrome. The authors reverse transcribed about 0.45 to 1 ug RNA with random hexamers. In TCRdb, the immunoSEQ multiplex PCR reads were re-called with MiXCR into one record per CDR3 protein. The repertoire holds a few hundred thousand distinct CDR3 sequences, with about 91% as singletons. The sequenced sample was CD8+ T cells from PBMCs. The receptor source for this set is a human donor with multiple sclerosis.

This clonotype was found a few times. The chain employs TRBV27 and TRBJ2-1; either TRBD1 or TRBD2 may fit D (5 bases each). This CDR3 spans 12 amino acids. Between the trimmed V and J ends, which lost 3 bases and 6 bases, there was a span of 6 bases. The germline V gene encodes CDR1 MNHEY and CDR2 SMNVEV (reference sequence). The CDR3: CASSFGANEQFF. CDR3 bases: TGTGCCAGCAGTTTCGGGGCCAATGAGCAGTTCTTC.

The chain combines TRBV27 with TRBJ2-3; D remains unclear. V was clipped by 2 bases and J by 0 bases, with 12 bases between them. Germline assignment: CDR1 MNHEY and CDR2 SMNVEV (reference sequence). The CDR3 runs 16 residues. In DNA form, the CDR3 reads TGTGCCAGCAGTTTAATTTCTGGCGGTAGCACAGATACGCAGTATTTT. Translated, it gives CASSLISGGSTDTQYF.

This sequence joins TRBV7-9 and TRBJ2-3; 7 bases are shared with TRBD1. The CDR3 totals 14 residues. J was trimmed by 6 bases and V by 5 bases; bases with no gene match: 8. CDR1 is SEHNR, CDR2 FQNEAQ, per germline (reference sequence). This CDR3 is CASSQTTGPDTQYF. The CDR3 DNA reads as TGTGCCAGCAGCCAGACGACAGGGCCGGATACGCAGTATTTT.

The chain recombines TRBV4-2 with TRBJ2-7; D is perhaps TRBD1 (8 bases). With 1 base removed from V and 4 bases from J, the gap between germline ends came to 14 bases. The germline V gene has CDR1 LGHNA and CDR2 YNFKEQ. This CDR3 comprises 15 residues. The CDR3 loop reads CASSQGGQGGYEQYF. CDR3 sequence (DNA): TGTGCCAGCAGCCAAGGTGGACAGGGAGGGTACGAGCAGTACTTC.